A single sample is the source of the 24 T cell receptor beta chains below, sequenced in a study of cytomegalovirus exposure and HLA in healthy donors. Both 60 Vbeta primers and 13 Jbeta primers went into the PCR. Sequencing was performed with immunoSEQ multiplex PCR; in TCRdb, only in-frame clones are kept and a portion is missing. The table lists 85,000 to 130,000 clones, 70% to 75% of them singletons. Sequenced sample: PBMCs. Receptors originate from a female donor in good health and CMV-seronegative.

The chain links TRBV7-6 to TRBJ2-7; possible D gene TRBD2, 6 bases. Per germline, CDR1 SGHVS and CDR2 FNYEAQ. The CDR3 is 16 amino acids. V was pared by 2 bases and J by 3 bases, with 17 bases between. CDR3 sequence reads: CASSLNRGFGSYEQYF. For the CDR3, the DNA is TGTGCCAGCAGCTTAAACCGGGGGTTTGGGAGCTACGAGCAGTACTTC.

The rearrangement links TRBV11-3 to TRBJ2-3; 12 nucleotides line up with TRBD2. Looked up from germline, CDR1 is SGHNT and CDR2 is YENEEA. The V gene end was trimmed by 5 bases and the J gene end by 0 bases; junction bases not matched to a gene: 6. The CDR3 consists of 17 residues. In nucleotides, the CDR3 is TGTGCCAGCAGCCGACTAGCGGGAGAAGTGAGCACAGATACGCAGTATTTT. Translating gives CASSRLAGEVSTDTQYF.

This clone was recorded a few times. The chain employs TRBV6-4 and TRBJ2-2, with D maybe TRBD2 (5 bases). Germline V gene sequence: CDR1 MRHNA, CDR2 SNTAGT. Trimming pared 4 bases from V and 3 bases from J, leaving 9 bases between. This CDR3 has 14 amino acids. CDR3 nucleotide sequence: TGTGCCAGCAGTGCGGGGTTTGACACCGGGGAGCTGTTTTTT. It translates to CASSAGFDTGELFF.

CDR3 DNA: TGTGCCAGCAGCTTAGAGTCCTTAGCGGGAGGGCCAGGGGGGGAGACCCAGTACTTC. Translation gives CASSLESLAGGPGGETQYF. The chain carries TRBV7-2 and TRBJ2-5, with 11 bases identical to TRBD2. CDR1 and CDR2 (germline): SGHTA, FQGNSA. This CDR3 contains 19 residues. Trimming cost V 1 base and J 5 bases; bases outside gene matches: 15.

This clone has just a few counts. The CDR3 protein is CASSVEGLAGAETQYF. The CDR3 DNA follows: TGTGCCAGCAGCGTAGAAGGACTAGCGGGAGCAGAGACCCAGTACTTC. The genes are TRBV9 and TRBJ2-5; 13 nucleotides line up with TRBD2. Germline CDR1 is SGDLS and CDR2 is YYNGEE. The CDR3 spans 16 residues. Trimming took 0 bases from V and 4 from J; bases not matched to a gene: 3.

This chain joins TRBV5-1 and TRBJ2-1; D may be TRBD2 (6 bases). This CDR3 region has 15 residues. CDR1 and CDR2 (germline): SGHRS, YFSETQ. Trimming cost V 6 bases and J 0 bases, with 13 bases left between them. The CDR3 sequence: CASIPAGSSYNEQFF. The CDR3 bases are TGCGCCAGCATCCCCGCCGGGAGCTCCTACAATGAGCAGTTCTTC.

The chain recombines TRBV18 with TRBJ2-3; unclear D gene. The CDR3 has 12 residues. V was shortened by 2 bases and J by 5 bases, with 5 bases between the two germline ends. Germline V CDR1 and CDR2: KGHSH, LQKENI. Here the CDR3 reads CASSPSIDTQYF. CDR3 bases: TGTGCCAGCTCACCATCTATAGATACGCAGTATTTT.

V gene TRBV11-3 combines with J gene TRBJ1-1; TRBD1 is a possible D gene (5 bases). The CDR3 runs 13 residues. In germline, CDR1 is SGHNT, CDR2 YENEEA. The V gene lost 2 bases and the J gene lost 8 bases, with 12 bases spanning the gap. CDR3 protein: CASSLSGEGEAFF. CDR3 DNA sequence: TGTGCCAGCAGCTTATCGGGGGAGGGGGAAGCTTTCTTT.

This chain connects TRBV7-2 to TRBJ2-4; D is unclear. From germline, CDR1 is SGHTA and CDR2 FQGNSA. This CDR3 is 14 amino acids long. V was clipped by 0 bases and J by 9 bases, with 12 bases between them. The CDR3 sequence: CASSLAPSDTIQYF. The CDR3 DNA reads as TGTGCCAGCAGCTTAGCGCCATCCGACACCATTCAGTACTTC.

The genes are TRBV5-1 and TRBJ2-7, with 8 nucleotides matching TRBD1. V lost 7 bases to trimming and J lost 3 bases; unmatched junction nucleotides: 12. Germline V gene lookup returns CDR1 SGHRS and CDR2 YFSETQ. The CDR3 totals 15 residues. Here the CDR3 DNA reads TGCGCCAGCTCCTTAGGTGGGACAGGTAACTACGAGCAGTACTTC. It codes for CASSLGGTGNYEQYF.

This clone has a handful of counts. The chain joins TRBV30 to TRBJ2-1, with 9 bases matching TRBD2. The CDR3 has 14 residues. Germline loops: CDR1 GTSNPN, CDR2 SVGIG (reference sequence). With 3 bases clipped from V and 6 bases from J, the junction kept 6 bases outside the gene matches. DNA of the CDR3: TGTGCCTGGAGAGGGCTAGCGGGAACCAATGAGCAGTTCTTC. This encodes CAWRGLAGTNEQFF.

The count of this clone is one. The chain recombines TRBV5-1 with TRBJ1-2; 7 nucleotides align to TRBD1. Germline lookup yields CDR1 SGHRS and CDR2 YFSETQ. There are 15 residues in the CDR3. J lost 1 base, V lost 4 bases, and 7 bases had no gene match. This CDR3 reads CASSTTGQNNYGYTF. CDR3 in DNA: TGCGCCAGCAGCACCACGGGACAGAATAACTATGGCTACACCTTC.

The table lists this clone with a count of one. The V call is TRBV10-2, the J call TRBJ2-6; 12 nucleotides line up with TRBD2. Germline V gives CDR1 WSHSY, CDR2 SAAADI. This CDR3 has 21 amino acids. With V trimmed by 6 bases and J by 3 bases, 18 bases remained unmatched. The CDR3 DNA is TGCGCCAGCAGGGGGGACGGACTAGCGGGGCCTCAACCGGTTGGGGCCAACGTCCTGACTTTC. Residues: CASRGDGLAGPQPVGANVLTF.

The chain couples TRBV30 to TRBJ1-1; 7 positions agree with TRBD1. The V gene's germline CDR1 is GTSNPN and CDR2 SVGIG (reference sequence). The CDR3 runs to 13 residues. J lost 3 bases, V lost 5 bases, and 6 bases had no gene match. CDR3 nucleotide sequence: TGTGCCTGGGCAGAGGGACAGTACACTGAAGCTTTCTTT. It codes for CAWAEGQYTEAFF.

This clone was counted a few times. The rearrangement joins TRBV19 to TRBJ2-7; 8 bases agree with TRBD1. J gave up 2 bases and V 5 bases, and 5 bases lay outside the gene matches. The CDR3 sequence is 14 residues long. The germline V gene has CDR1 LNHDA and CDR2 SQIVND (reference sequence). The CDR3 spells CASSGGTGPYEQYF. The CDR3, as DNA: TGTGCCAGTAGTGGGGGGACAGGCCCCTACGAGCAGTACTTC.

CDR3 coding DNA: TGCGCCAGCAGTGAGTCAGGTAGCGGGAGGGCCCACAATGAGCAGTTCTTC. Translation: CASSESGSGRAHNEQFF. This chain joins TRBV10-1 and TRBJ2-1, with TRBD2 identical over 11 bases. With V trimmed by 0 bases and J by 5 bases, 6 bases remained unmatched. This CDR3 is built from 17 residues. Germline V lookup: CDR1 WNHNN, CDR2 SYGVQD (reference sequence).

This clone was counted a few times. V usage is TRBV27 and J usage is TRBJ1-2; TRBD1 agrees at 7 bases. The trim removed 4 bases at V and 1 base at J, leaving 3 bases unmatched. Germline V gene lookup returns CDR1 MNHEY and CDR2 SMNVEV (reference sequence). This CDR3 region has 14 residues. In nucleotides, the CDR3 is TGTGCCAGCAGTTACGACAGGGATAACTATGGCTACACCTTC. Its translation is CASSYDRDNYGYTF.

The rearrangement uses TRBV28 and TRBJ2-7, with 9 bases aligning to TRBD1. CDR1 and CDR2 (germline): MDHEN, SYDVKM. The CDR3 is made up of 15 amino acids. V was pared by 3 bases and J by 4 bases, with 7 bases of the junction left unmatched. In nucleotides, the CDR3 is TGTGCCAGCAGTTTGACCGGGACAGGGACGTACGAGCAGTACTTC. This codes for CASSLTGTGTYEQYF.

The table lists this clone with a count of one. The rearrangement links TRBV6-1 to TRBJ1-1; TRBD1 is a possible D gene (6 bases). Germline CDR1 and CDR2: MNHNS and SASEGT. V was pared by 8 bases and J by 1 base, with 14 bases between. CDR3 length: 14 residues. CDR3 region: CASVPGTTNTEAFF. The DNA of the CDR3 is TGTGCCAGCGTACCCGGGACAACGAACACTGAAGCTTTCTTT.

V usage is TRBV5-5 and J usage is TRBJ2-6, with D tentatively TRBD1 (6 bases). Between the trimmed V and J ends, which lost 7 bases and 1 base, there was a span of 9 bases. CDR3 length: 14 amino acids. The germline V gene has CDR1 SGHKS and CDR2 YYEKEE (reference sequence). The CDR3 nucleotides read TGTGCCAGCGGCCAGGGGTCTGGGGCCAACGTCCTGACTTTC. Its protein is CASGQGSGANVLTF.

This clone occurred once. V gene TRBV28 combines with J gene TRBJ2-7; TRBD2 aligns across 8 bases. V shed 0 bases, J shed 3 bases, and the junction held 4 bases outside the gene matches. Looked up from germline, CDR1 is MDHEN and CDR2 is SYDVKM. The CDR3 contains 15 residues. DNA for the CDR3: TGTGCCAGCAGTTTATGGACTAGCGCCAACTACGAGCAGTACTTC. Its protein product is CASSLWTSANYEQYF.

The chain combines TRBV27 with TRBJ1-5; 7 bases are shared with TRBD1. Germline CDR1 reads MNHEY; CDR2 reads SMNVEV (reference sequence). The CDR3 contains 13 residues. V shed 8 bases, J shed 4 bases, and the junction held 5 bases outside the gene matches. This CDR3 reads CASQQGLNQPQHF. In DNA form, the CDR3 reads TGTGCCAGCCAACAGGGGCTGAATCAGCCCCAGCATTTT.

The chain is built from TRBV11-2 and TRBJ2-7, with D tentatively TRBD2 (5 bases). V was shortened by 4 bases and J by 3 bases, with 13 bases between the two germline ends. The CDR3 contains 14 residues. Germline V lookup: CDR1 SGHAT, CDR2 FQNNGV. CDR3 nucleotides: TGTGCCAGCAGCTCCCGGGGAAATCACTACGAGCAGTACTTC. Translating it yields CASSSRGNHYEQYF.

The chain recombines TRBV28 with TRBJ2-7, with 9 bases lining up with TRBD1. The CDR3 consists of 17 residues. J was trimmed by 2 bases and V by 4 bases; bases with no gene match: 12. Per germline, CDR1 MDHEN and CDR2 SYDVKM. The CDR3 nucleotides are TGTGCCAGCAGTTCCCTGAACAGGGGGCGAAAAGCCTACGAGCAGTACTTC. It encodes CASSSLNRGRKAYEQYF.